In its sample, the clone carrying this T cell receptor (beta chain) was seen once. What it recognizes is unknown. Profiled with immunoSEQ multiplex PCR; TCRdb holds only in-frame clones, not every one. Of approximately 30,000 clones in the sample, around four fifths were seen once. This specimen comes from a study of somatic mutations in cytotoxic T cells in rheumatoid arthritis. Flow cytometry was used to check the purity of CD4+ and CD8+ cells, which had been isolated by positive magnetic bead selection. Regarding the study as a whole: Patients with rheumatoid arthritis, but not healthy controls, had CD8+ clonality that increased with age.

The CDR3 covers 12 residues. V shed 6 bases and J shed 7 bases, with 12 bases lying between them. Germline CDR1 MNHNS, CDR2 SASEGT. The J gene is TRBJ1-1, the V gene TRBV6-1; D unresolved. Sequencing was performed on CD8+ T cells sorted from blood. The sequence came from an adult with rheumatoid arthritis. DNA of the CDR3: TGTGCCAGCAGGCGTTTCACAAATGAAGCTTTCTTT. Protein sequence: CASRRFTNEAFF.